Listed here are 9 T cell receptor beta chains from one sample, sequenced in a study of T cell changes during pregnancy in multiple sclerosis. TCRdb's table, derived via immunoSEQ multiplex PCR, lists solely in-frame clones and lacks some. The sample holds 30,000 to 35,000 clones, 75% to 95% seen once. Here the sequenced sample was CD8+ T cells from peripheral blood mononuclear cells, taken in the first trimester of pregnancy. The receptor source for this set is a female donor with multiple sclerosis, enrolled in a pregnancy study.

This chain joins TRBV7-8 and TRBJ2-1; TRBD2 agrees at 15 bases. This CDR3 comprises 18 residues. J lost 3 bases, V lost 6 bases, and 9 bases had no gene match. The germline CDR1 and CDR2 sequences are SGHVS and FQNEAQ. The CDR3 region is CASRHGLAGGPFYNEQFF. DNA of the CDR3: TGTGCCAGCAGACACGGACTAGCGGGAGGGCCATTCTACAATGAGCAGTTCTTC.

The V and J genes are TRBV7-6 and TRBJ2-1, with 12 positions matching TRBD2. Germline CDR1 is SGHVS and CDR2 is FNYEAQ. The CDR3 contains 16 residues. The V and J ends lost 1 base and 10 bases, in that order; junction bases with no gene match: 8. CDR3 sequence reads: CASSLGLAGGRTEQFF. CDR3 coding DNA: TGTGCCAGCAGCTTAGGGCTAGCGGGAGGGCGCACCGAGCAGTTCTTC.

The chain uses TRBV29-1 and TRBJ1-1; D possibly corresponds to TRBD1 (6 bases). V lost 5 bases and J 5 bases, leaving 21 bases between the germline ends. This CDR3 contains 15 residues. Per the germline V gene, CDR1 is SQVTM and CDR2 is ANQGSEA. The CDR3 loop reads CSVRFTGRGWTEAFF. The CDR3 DNA sequence: TGCAGCGTTCGGTTCACGGGCAGGGGATGGACTGAAGCTTTCTTT.

In DNA, the CDR3 is TGCAGCGTTGAAGATCGAGAGACTAGCGGACCCTACGAGCAGTACTTC. Amino acid sequence: CSVEDRETSGPYEQYF. J is TRBJ2-7 and V is TRBV29-1; TRBD2 matches 9 bases. CDR1 is SQVTM and CDR2 is ANQGSEA in the germline V gene. This CDR3 region has 16 residues. After removal of 0 bases from V and 2 bases from J, the junction contained 8 bases not matched to a gene.

V usage is TRBV29-1 and J usage is TRBJ2-1; 10 bases fit TRBD2. Germline V gene sequence: CDR1 SQVTM, CDR2 ANQGSEA. The CDR3 runs to 17 residues. V shed 1 base and J 4 bases; nucleotides not matched to a gene: 10. The CDR3 region is CSVEGASGSSGYNEQFF. The CDR3 DNA follows: TGCAGCGTTGAAGGGGCTAGCGGGAGCTCTGGGTACAATGAGCAGTTCTTC.

V gene TRBV15 combines with J gene TRBJ2-7, with 15 positions matching TRBD2. The length of the CDR3 is 16 residues. The V gene end was trimmed by 1 base and the J gene end by 3 bases; junction bases not matched to a gene: 1. Looked up from germline, CDR1 is LNHNV and CDR2 is YYDKDF (reference sequence). This CDR3 is CATSRGGLAGGYEQYF. CDR3 in DNA: TGTGCCACCAGCAGAGGGGGACTAGCGGGAGGCTACGAGCAGTACTTC. The full variable domain, rest sourced from reference TRBV15 and TRBJ2-7, is DAMVIQNPRYQVTQFGKPVTLSCSQTLNHNVMYWYQQKSSQAPKLLFHYYDKDFNNEADTPDNFQSRRPNTSFCFLDIRSPGLGDTAMYLCATSRGGLAGGYEQYFGPGTRLTVT.

The CDR3 nucleotides read TGTGCCAGCAGCGTGGCAGGGGCCTCCAATCAGCCCCAGCATTTT. Translated: CASSVAGASNQPQHF. This rearrangement joins TRBV16 to TRBJ1-5; D perhaps matches TRBD1 (6 bases). The CDR3 loop spans 15 amino acids. V was clipped by 5 bases and J by 3 bases, with 14 bases between them. The V gene's germline CDR1 is KGHSY and CDR2 FQNENV.

This chain uses TRBV9 with TRBJ1-2; D unclear. Trimming took 7 bases from V and 2 from J, leaving 15 bases between them. This CDR3 spans 14 amino acids. Germline V gives CDR1 SGDLS, CDR2 YYNGEE. CDR3 bases: TGTGCCAGCGACCCACTGGGCCTCAACTATGGCTACACCTTC. This codes for CASDPLGLNYGYTF.

This chain connects TRBV28 to TRBJ1-3, with D possibly TRBD1 on 6 matching bases. Per the germline V gene, CDR1 is MDHEN and CDR2 is SYDVKM. The CDR3 has 15 amino acids. Trimming pared 6 bases from V and 0 bases from J, leaving 12 bases between. CDR3 in amino acids: CASRTTGASGNTIYF. CDR3 coding DNA: TGTGCCAGCAGGACGACAGGAGCCTCTGGAAACACCATATATTTT.